The clone carrying this T cell receptor (beta chain) has at least ten counts. What it binds is unknown. The amount of total RNA extracted per sample was at least 5 micrograms. The use of a sample-barcoded 5' primer and a J-beta primer mix characterized a second PCR of roughly 6 to 11 cycles. CDR3-containing paired-end reads numbering at least 2.5 million came from each sample. Each CDR3 protein is one row after TCRdb ran MiXCR on the 5' RACE reads. Among more than 800,000 distinct CDR3 sequences listed, 29% were seen once. Trimming pared 7 bases from V and 0 bases from J, leaving 4 bases between. Germline V gene sequence: CDR1 SGHTA, CDR2 FQGNSA. The CDR3 length is 11 residues. The data stem from a study of blood T cells in healthy people across ages. Study-wide results and caveats: Estimated diversity, derived from one million T cells, was regarded as an underestimate. A strong correlation was seen between TCR beta diversity and naive T cell percentage.

This chain links TRBV7-2 with TRBJ2-7; D uncertain. The sequence was collected from a woman older than 75 in good health. The sequenced material came from blood. CDR3 nucleotide sequence: TGTGCCAGCACCGGCTCCTACGAGCAGTACTTC. It translates to CASTGSYEQYF.